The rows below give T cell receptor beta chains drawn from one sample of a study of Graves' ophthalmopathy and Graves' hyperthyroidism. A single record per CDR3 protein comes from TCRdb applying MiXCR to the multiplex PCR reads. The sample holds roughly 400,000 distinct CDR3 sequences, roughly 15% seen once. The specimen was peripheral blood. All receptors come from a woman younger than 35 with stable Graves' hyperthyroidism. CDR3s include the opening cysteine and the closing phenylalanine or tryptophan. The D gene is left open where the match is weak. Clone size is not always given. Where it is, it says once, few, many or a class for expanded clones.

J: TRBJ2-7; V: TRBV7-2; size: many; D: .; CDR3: CASSIRDPIYEQYF; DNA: TGTGCCAGCAGCATCCGGGACCCTATCTACGAGCAGTACTTC
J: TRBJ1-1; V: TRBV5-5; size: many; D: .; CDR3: CASSLEQGYMNTEAFF; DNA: TGTGCCAGCAGCTTAGAACAGGGTTACATGAACACTGAAGCTTTCTTT
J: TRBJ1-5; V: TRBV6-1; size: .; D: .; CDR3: CASSERRNQPQHF; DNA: TGTGCCAGCAGTGAACGGCGTAATCAGCCCCAGCATTTT
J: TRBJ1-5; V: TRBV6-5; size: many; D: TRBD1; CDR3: CASNLGQGNQPQHF; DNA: TGTGCCAGCAACCTCGGACAGGGTAATCAGCCCCAGCATTTT
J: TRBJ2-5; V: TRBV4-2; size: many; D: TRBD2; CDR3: CASSQAGGETQYF; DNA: TGTGCCAGCAGCCAGGCCGGGGGGGAGACCCAGTACTTC
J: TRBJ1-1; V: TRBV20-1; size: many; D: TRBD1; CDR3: CSARADRAATEAFF; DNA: TGCAGTGCTAGGGCCGACAGGGCGGCCACTGAAGCTTTCTTT
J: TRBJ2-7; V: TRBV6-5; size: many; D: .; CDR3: CASSSGAGGFEQYF; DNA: TGTGCCAGCAGTTCAGGGGCAGGGGGGTTCGAGCAGTACTTC
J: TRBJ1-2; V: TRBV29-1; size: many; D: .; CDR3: CSVDGGRDYGYTF; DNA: TGCAGCGTTGATGGGGGGCGAGACTATGGCTACACCTTC
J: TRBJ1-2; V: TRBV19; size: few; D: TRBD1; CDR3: CASSIIMGGQGPRGYGYTF; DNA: TGTGCCAGTAGTATCATCATGGGGGGACAGGGGCCCCGGGGCTATGGCTACACCTTC
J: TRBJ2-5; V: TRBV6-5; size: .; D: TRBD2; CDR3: CASSSRTSGRAWETQYF; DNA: TGTGCCAGCAGTTCTAGGACTAGCGGGAGGGCTTGGGAGACCCAGTACTTC
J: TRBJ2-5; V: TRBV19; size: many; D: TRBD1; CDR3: CASSTRQGGETQYF; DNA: TGTGCCAGTAGTACCCGACAGGGGGGAGAGACCCAGTACTTC
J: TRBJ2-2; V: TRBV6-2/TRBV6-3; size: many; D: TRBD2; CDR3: CASSYRAAGGPGTGELFF; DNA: TGTGCCAGCAGTTACCGCGCGGCGGGGGGGCCAGGCACCGGGGAGCTGTTTTTT
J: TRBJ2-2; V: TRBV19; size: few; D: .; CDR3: CASSSGLNGELFF; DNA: TGTGCCAGTAGTTCAGGACTAAATGGGGAGCTGTTTTTT
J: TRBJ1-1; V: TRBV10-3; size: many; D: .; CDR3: CAIKLRAENTEAFF; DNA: TGTGCCATCAAACTACGAGCCGAGAACACTGAAGCTTTCTTT
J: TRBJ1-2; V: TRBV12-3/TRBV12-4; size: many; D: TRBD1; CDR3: CASRISGGMDYGYTF; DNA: TGTGCCAGCAGGATATCAGGGGGAATGGACTATGGCTACACCTTC
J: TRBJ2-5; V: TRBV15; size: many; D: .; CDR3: CAISGEETQYF; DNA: TGTGCCATCTCAGGAGAAGAGACCCAGTACTTC
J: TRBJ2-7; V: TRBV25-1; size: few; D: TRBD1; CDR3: CASSASGTGDYEQYF; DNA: TGTGCCAGCAGTGCTTCTGGGACAGGGGACTACGAGCAGTACTTC
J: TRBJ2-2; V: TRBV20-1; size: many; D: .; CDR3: CSARDNLELGELFF; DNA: TGCAGTGCTAGAGATAACTTGGAATTGGGGGAGCTGTTTTTT
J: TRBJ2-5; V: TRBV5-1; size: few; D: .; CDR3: CASSLAESLQETQYF; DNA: TGCGCCAGCAGCTTGGCCGAGTCCTTACAAGAGACCCAGTACTTC
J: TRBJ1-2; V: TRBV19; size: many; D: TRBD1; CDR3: CASSIGIRQGERYGYTF; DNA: TGTGCCAGTAGTATAGGAATCAGACAGGGAGAGAGGTATGGCTACACCTTC
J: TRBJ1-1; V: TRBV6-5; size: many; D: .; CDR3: CASSSALRITEAFF; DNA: TGTGCCAGCAGTTCGGCCCTCCGAATCACTGAAGCTTTCTTT
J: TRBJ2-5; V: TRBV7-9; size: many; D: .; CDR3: CASSQTGVDETQYF; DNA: TGTGCCAGCAGCCAGACGGGGGTGGACGAGACCCAGTACTTC
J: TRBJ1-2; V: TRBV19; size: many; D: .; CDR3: CASSLQAGSHYGYTF; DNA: TGTGCCAGTAGTCTCCAGGCAGGGTCCCACTATGGCTACACCTTC
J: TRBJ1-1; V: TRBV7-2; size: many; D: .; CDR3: CASSLEPLDTEAFF; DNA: TGTGCCAGCAGCTTAGAGCCATTGGACACTGAAGCTTTCTTT
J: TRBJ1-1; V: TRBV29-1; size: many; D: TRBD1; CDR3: CSVGGTGNTEAFF; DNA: TGCAGCGTTGGTGGGACAGGCAACACTGAAGCTTTCTTT
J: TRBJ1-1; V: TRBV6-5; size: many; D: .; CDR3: CASSYPGGLTEAFF; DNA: TGTGCCAGCAGTTACCCCGGCGGTTTAACTGAAGCTTTCTTT
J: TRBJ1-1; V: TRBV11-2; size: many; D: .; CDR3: CASSLKPPGLNTEAFF; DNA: TGTGCCAGCAGCTTAAAGCCCCCCGGCCTGAACACTGAAGCTTTCTTT
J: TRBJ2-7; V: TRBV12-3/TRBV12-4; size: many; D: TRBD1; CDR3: CASNTGAGYEQYF; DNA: TGTGCCAGCAATACAGGGGCGGGCTACGAGCAGTACTTC
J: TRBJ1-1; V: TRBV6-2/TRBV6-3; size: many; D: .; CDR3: CASKQNTEAFF; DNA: TGTGCCAGCAAGCAAAACACTGAAGCTTTCTTT
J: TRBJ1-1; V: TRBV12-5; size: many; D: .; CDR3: CASGLDRSEAFF; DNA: TGTGCTAGTGGTTTGGACAGGTCTGAAGCTTTCTTT
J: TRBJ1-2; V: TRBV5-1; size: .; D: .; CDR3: CASSPVVSHGYTF; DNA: TGCGCCAGCAGCCCCGTCGTCAGCCATGGCTACACCTTC
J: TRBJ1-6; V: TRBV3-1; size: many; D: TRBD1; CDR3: CASSHGTGNNSPLHF; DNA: TGTGCCAGCAGCCACGGGACAGGGAATAATTCACCCCTCCACTTT
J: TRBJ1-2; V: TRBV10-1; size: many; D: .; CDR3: CASRKNPGTHSRSYTF; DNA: TGCGCCAGCCGGAAGAACCCCGGGACACACTCTAGAAGCTACACCTTC
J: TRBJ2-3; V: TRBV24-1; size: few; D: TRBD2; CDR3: CATSGPSGGRGRDTQYF; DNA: TGTGCCACCAGTGGCCCTAGCGGGGGCCGAGGGAGAGATACGCAGTATTTT
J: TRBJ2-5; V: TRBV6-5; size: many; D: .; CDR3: CASTALTRPAETQYF; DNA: TGTGCCAGCACCGCCCTAACCAGACCCGCGGAGACCCAGTACTTC
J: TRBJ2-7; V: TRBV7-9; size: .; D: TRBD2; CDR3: CASSGLAGALYEQYF; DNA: TGTGCCAGCAGCGGACTAGCGGGGGCCTTATACGAGCAGTACTTC